This T cell receptor beta chain was obtained from a study of blood T cell repertoires in COVID-19. TCRdb keeps only in-frame clones here, not all; method: immunoSEQ multiplex PCR. This sample has about 430,000 clones, with nearly 90% found just once. V shed 5 bases and J 4 bases; nucleotides not matched to a gene: 19. The CDR3 consists of 19 residues. Germline CDR1 MNHEY, CDR2 SVGEGT. The clonotype was recovered from a woman between 18 and 29 years old who had been exposed to COVID-19. Sequenced input: PBMCs or T cells enriched from blood (not recorded which). V and J are TRBV6-2 or TRBV6-3 and TRBJ2-2, with TRBD1 identical over 7 bases. CDR3 DNA: TGTGCCAGCAGTGCCGGGACAGAGGATTTATTCTTTCCCACCGGGGAGCTGTTTTTT. This translates into CASSAGTEDLFFPTGELFF.